Only one count was recorded for the clone carrying this T cell receptor (beta chain). The antigen is unknown. This sequence may be a read error, since a much larger clone differs from it by one base. This record belongs to a study of T cell repertoires in cytomegalovirus infection. Study details: Based on public TCR beta signatures, there were indications of CMV infection and of a matching HLA type.

TCRdb independently ran MiXCR on the reads; one entry per CDR3 protein. The sample includes 150,000 to 200,000 distinct CDR3 sequences, 14% of them seen just once. Whole-study results and caveats: Public TCR beta family frequency separated CMV-and-HLA carriers, including in an independent cohort. Dominating the ex vivo response were TCR beta clonotypes that were CMV-specific and HLA-C-restricted.

The specimen sequenced was PBMCs. The TCR was taken from a human donor in good health (CMV status not recorded). Some clones in this sample may be carry-over from other donors' samples.

The DNA for the CDR3 is TGTGCCAGCACCGAAGCCGGGGAGCTGTTTTTT. It specifies CASTEAGELFF. The chain carries TRBV11-2 and TRBJ2-2, with D uncertain. The germline V gene has CDR1 SGHAT and CDR2 FQNNGV. V lost 7 bases and J 6 bases, leaving 6 bases between the germline ends. The length of the CDR3 is 11 residues.